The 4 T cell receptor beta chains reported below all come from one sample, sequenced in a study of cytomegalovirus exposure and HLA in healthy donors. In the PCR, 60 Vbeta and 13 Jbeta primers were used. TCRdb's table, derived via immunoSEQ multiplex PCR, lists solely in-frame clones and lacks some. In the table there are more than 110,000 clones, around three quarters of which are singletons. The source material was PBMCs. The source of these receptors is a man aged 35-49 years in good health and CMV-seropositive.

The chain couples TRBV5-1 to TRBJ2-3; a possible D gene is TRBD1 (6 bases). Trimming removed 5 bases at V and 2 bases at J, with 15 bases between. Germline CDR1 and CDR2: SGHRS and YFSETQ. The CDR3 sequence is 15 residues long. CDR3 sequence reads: CASSQDRPFTDTQYF. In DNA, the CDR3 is TGCGCCAGCAGTCAGGACAGACCGTTCACAGATACGCAGTATTTT.

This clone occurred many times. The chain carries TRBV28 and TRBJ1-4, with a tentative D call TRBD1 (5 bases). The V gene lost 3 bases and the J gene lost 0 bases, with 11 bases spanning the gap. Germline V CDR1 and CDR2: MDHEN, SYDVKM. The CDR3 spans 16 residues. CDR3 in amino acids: CASSFLDSSTNEKLFF. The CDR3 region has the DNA TGTGCCAGCAGTTTTTTAGACAGCTCAACTAATGAAAAACTGTTTTTT.

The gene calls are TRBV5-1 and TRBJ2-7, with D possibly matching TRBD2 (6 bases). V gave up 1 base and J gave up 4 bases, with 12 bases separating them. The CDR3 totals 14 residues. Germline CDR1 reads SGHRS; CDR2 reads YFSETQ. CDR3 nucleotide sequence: TGCGCCAGCAGCTTGCGGGAGTTTTTTTACGAGCAGTACTTC. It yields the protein CASSLREFFYEQYF.

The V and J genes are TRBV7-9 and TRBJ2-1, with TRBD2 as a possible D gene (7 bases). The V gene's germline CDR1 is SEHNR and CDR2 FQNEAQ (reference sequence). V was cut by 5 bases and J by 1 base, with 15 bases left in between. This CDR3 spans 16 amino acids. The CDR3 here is CASSPPGGMSYNEQFF. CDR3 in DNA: TGTGCCAGCAGCCCTCCGGGGGGCATGTCCTACAATGAGCAGTTCTTC.